Sequencing of this TCR beta chain was carried out in a study of T cells in Graves' hyperthyroidism and ophthalmopathy. What was amplified from RNA transcripts were TCR beta CDR3 regions. The HTBI primer set was used in a first-round RT-PCR of the TCR CDR3. One entry per CDR3 protein, called by TCRdb with MiXCR from the multiplex PCR reads. Counted here are hundreds of thousands of distinct CDR3 sequences, about 45% occurring once; the ten biggest clones make up 7% to 7.5%. Study-wide results and limits: Patients with ophthalmopathy were separated from those with stable hyperthyroidism by a 13 V-J model.

This clonotype was observed a single time. Its antigen is not identified. The clonotype was recovered from an adult man with Graves' disease, either hyperthyroidism or ophthalmopathy (not recorded which). The sample consisted of peripheral blood or thyroid tissue (not recorded which).

CDR3 sequence: CASSLGGNVYGYTF. CDR3 sequence (DNA): TGTGCCAGCTCACTCGGAGGGAATGTCTATGGCTACACCTTC. The genes are TRBV7-2 and TRBJ1-2; D not certain. This CDR3 comprises 14 residues. Trimming cost V 8 bases and J 4 bases, with 17 bases left between them. CDR1 is SGHTA and CDR2 is FQGNSA in the germline V gene.